The TCR beta chain described here comes from a study of beta chain features in type 1 diabetes (dated by TCRdb to 2016 to 2019). At the level of the whole study: Mean age, gender distribution, total cell number and subset yield were not different between patients and healthy donors. Naive and central memory subsets were obtained from all 28 donors, but regulatory and stem cell-like memory subsets were isolated from only 8 patients and roughly 8 healthy donors. In the study, recently diagnosed type 1 diabetes patients and matched healthy donors were compared on the TCRB repertoires of their sorted circulating CD4+ T cell subsets. A total of about 110,000,000 sorted cells were examined across all samples, and a strong correlation was observed between cell number per subset and RNA yield. Results and caveats for the whole study, not just this receptor: Naive, central memory and regulatory TCRB repertoires appeared to be more alike among patients than among healthy donors. Fewer insertions and more nucleotide deletions at VDJ recombination sites were observed in patients with type 1 diabetes, implying thymic rearrangement abnormalities. Because cDNA was sequenced instead of genomic DNA, highly expressing activated cells could be over-represented, though the groups showed no difference in activation or CD3 levels. PCR might favor shorter templates, but patient and control samples were amplified and corrected together, so any skew would affect both groups equally. Because the HLA sub-analyses included only small numbers of individuals, any influence of HLA type on TCRB rearrangement was left unresolved. A moderate but significant shortening of TCRB CDR3 length was observed in type 1 diabetes patients in all four CD4+ subsets.

Concerning this clone: There is no known antigen for this receptor. Base qualities are not provided; no much larger clone lies one nucleotide away.

All of the isolated RNA was reverse transcribed with the High Capacity cDNA Reverse Transcription Kit, so expressed TCRB transcripts were sequenced. Naive, central memory and regulatory T cell samples underwent deep immunoSEQ sequencing, averaging about 3.57 million total reads per sample. Sorted cells were lysed in RLT buffer, and RNA was extracted using DNase-treated RNeasy Micro or Mini kits according to cell number. To prevent cross-contamination, every cell subset was processed on its own, while patient and healthy donor samples were processed together. The immunoSEQ multiplex PCR was used to amplify TCRB sequences from cDNA, generating 87-bp fragments that spanned the CDR3 region. The amplicons were sequenced using the Illumina HiSeq platform. The original methods were these. Synthetic template baselines were used to correct PCR bias computationally, reads within Hamming distance 2 were collapsed, and singletons that could not be merged were discarded. Reads were aligned against IMGT so that V, D and J genes, CDR3 length and insertions or deletions at six rearrangement sites could be assigned. Within each subset, clonotype counts were normalized to the number of sorted cells before true diversity and Gini coefficients were calculated with the tcR R package. Repertoire sharing was quantified using the overlap coefficient calculated on TCRB nucleotide sequences. Out-of-frame TCRB sequences from naive cells were analyzed to stand in for the pre-selection repertoire. TCRdb's version of the immuneACCESS table is confined to in-frame rearrangements and falls short of the full clone set. An unresolved V gene accounts for under half of the shortfall where checked; the remainder is of unknown origin. The V and J calls and clone size come from that table; D and trimming were worked out from the DNA. In all, the sample holds about 410,000 clones, and 14% of those were seen once. The ten largest account for under 0.04% of the sample.

Each donor gave one peripheral blood draw, averaging roughly 100 mL, which was collected into heparinised tubes. A BD FACSAria II and a panel including CD45RO, CCR7, CD25, CD127, CD95 and CD27 were used to sort naive, central memory, regulatory and stem cell-like memory CD4+ T cells. All sorted populations exceeded 95% purity. PBMCs were separated immediately by Lymphoprep density gradient centrifugation and were stained directly, without being cultured. Samples were stained and sorted in pairs, with one healthy donor and one patient per experiment, so that batch effects were minimized. The CDR3 measures 15 amino acids from cysteine to phenylalanine. Only the CDR3 portion is preserved as DNA: 45 bases, with reading frame beginning at the first base. Ends trimmed: V by 2 bases, J by 4 bases; bases unmatched to a gene: 3. Reading the germline V gene (reference sequence) gives CDR1 MNHEY and CDR2 SMNVEV.

Sequenced input: naive CD4+ T cells from blood. The sample's cell subset or site label is to be understood as: true naive CD4+ T cells. The sequence derives from a young man in good health. The rearranged segments are TRBV27 and TRBJ1-5, and 9 junctional nucleotides match TRBD1. The CDR3 protein is CASSLAQGANQPQHF. The sequenced DNA: TGTGCCAGCAGTTTAGCACAGGGGGCAAATCAGCCCCAGCATTTT.